This TCR beta chain was obtained from a study of cytomegalovirus exposure and HLA in healthy donors. Overall study context: From donors who were HLA-typed, an early data release held 80 million or so unique TCRs. Notes on the study in general: Reportedly, diagnosis of cytomegalovirus status by the classifier showed high specificity and sensitivity. A later analysis linked a missense DCLRE1C variant to TCR beta V- and J-gene trimming.

Per germline, CDR1 SGHRS and CDR2 YFSETQ. The CDR3 is 13 amino acids. V lost 1 base and J lost 8; bases outside the gene matches: 4. Turning to this clone: Its cognate antigen is unknown.

With 60 Vbeta and 13 Jbeta primers, the PCR was carried out. Measured with immunoSEQ multiplex PCR; TCRdb has only the in-frame clones, and not every one. The sample lists fewer than 200,000 clones, roughly 90% occurring once. Sequenced material: PBMCs. This clonotype was sampled from a girl less than two years old in good health and CMV-seronegative. The chain is built from TRBV5-1 and TRBJ1-1; 8 nucleotides agree with TRBD1. The CDR3 here is CASSLRWTGEAFF. The CDR3 DNA sequence: TGCGCCAGCAGCTTGCGCTGGACAGGGGAAGCTTTCTTT.